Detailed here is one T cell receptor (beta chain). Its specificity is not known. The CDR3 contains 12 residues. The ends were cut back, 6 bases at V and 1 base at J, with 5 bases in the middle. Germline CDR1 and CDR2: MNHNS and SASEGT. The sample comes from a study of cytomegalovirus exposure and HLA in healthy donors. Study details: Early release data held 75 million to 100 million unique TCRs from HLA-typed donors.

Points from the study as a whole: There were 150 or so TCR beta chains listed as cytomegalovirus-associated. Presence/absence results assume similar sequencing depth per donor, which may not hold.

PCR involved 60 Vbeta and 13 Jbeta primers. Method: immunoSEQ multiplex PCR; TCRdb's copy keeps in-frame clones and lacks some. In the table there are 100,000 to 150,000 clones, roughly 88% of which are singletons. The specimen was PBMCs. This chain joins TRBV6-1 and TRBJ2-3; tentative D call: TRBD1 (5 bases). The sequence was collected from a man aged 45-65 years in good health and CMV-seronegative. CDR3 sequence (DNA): TGTGCCAGCAGAGGGGGCACAGATACGCAGTATTTT. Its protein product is CASRGGTDTQYF.